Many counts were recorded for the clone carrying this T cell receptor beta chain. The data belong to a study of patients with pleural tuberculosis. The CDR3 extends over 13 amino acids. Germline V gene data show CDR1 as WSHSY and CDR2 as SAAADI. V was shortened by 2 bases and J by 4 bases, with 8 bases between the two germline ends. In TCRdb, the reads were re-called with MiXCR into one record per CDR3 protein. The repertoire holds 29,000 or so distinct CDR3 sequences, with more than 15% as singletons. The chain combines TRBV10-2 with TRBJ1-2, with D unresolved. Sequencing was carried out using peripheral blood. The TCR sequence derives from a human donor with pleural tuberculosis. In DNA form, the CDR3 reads TGCGCCAGCAGTGAGGATGGCTTCTATGGCTACACCTTC. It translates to CASSEDGFYGYTF.